Listed below are T cell receptor beta chains from one sample, sequenced in a study of blood T cell repertoires in COVID-19. The method was immunoSEQ multiplex PCR; TCRdb's version includes in-frame clones alone and lacks a portion of them. This sample yields tens of thousands of clones, of which 86% are seen a single time; more than 12% belongs to the top ten. The specimen sequenced was peripheral blood. The receptors were sampled from a human donor in a cohort sampled during active COVID-19. Each CDR3 is given without its conserved first and last residue.

V gene | CDR3 protein
TRBV5-1 | ASSLVGPSGSRGVNEQF
TRBV19 | ASSLGGSGRSGEQY
TRBV28 | ASSLPGLAGNNEQF
TRBV9 | ASSRRAGAGNEQF
TRBV2 | ASRGRQGKETQY
TRBV19 | ASSLGQLNQPQH
TRBV10-3 | AISESRTSYYEQY
TRBV19 | ASSRRTGANEKLF
TRBV28 | ASLTPAGGPYTQY
TRBV27 | ASSLSGGTHEQY
TRBV3-1/TRBV3-2 | ASSRAGAPDTQY
TRBV28 | ASRVGTGALQETQY
TRBV19 | ASSREGGKYEQY
TRBV9 | ASSYGQSTEAF
TRBV25-1 | ASSRGGAGEQF
TRBV5-8 | ASSLRGGYEQY
TRBV2 | ASLTLYEEVTDTQY
TRBV19 | ASSILDRGYSPLH
TRBV6-5 | AGSGSTEAF
TRBV4-1 | ASSQRGTSGKYNEQF
TRBV18 | ASTPLGQNTEAF
TRBV30 | ACTFRDRGTGELF
TRBV9 | ASSSPTAERSYEQY
TRBV28 | ASSLDRGRSGYT
TRBV11-3 | ASSSLTSGLGELF
TRBV28 | ASSLLLGQGRAYEQY
TRBV18 | ASSPAVLGNEKLF
TRBV28 | ASSSGQAPYEQY
TRBV27 | ASSYGQTKETQY
TRBV5-1 | ASSLGANQPQH
TRBV5-1 | ASSLRQGWYEQY
TRBV5-1 | ASSLGVSTDTQY
TRBV6-5 | ASSLQGSYNEQF
TRBV5-1 | ASSVGRGTNEKLF
TRBV2 | ASSDGGNSYNEQF
TRBV30 | ARGLTGELF
TRBV6-5 | ASRWTGPLNTEAF
TRBV28 | ASSLQTRGARGGGDTQY
TRBV5-1 | ASSSSVNTEAF
TRBV7-8 | ASSFTGGAYNSPLH